This is a list of T cell receptor beta chains from one sample in a study of T-cell memory formation after mild COVID-19. Each CDR3 protein gets one entry after TCRdb re-called the 5' RACE reads with MiXCR. The table shows fewer than 500,000 distinct CDR3 sequences, with roughly 25% occurring only once. The sample was PBMCs or a T cell subset sorted from them (not recorded which). These receptors came from an adult woman who had mild COVID-19 (a few samples of this study predate the infection). Cell type and time point are not known. Each CDR3 is given with its conserved first and last residue. The D gene is left open where the match is weak. For some rows the clone size is stated as once, few or many, or as a class when expanded; others skip it.

V,J,size,D,CDR3,DNA
TRBV20-1,TRBJ2-6,NA,NA,CSARAAGANVLTF,TGCAGTGCTAGGGCAGCTGGGGCCAACGTCCTGACTTTC
TRBV5-1,TRBJ2-7,NA,NA,CASSLKGTDGGYEQYF,TGCGCCAGCAGCTTAAAGGGTACGGACGGAGGTTACGAGCAGTACTTC
TRBV30,TRBJ2-5,few,NA,CAWSWGAQETQYF,TGTGCCTGGAGTTGGGGGGCTCAAGAGACCCAGTACTTC
TRBV12-3/TRBV12-4,TRBJ1-1,few,NA,CASSLGGADEAFF,TGTGCCAGCAGTTTAGGGGGGGCGGATGAAGCTTTCTTT
TRBV5-1,TRBJ2-7,many,TRBD1,CASSLGQGSYEQYF,TGTGCCAGCAGCTTGGGACAGGGGTCCTACGAGCAGTACTTC
TRBV18,TRBJ2-7,few,NA,CASSPQGYYEQYF,TGTGCCAGCTCACCACAGGGTTACTACGAGCAGTACTTC
TRBV11-3,TRBJ2-2,few,TRBD1,CASSLGQGQNTGELFF,TGTGCCAGCAGCTTAGGACAGGGACAAAACACCGGGGAGCTGTTTTTT
TRBV7-9,TRBJ2-7,NA,NA,CASSLPFTSEQYF,TGTGCCAGCAGCCTCCCTTTCACGTCCGAGCAGTACTTC
TRBV7-9,TRBJ2-7,NA,NA,CASSSQEGHEQYF,TGTGCCAGCAGCTCCCAGGAAGGGCACGAGCAGTACTTC
TRBV20-1,TRBJ2-3,NA,NA,CSASVQSVTDTQYF,TGCAGTGCTAGCGTGCAGTCAGTCACAGATACGCAGTATTTT
TRBV9,TRBJ1-2,NA,NA,CASSVASRHDGYTF,TGTGCCAGCAGCGTAGCAAGCCGACATGATGGCTACACCTTC
TRBV6-6,TRBJ1-1,NA,NA,CASSYGLQGNTEAFF,TGTGCCAGCAGTTACGGACTCCAGGGGAACACTGAAGCTTTCTTT
TRBV18,TRBJ2-2,NA,NA,CASSPAGITGELFF,TGTGCCAGCTCACCTGCAGGGATCACCGGGGAGCTGTTTTTT
TRBV28,TRBJ2-5,few,NA,CASNKDRTRGTQYF,TGTGCCAGCAACAAAGACAGAACGAGGGGGACCCAGTACTTC
TRBV19,TRBJ2-1,NA,TRBD2,CASSATSGGLGDYNEQFF,TGTGCCAGTAGCGCGACTAGCGGGGGACTCGGGGACTACAATGAGCAGTTCTTC
TRBV24-1,TRBJ2-1,few,NA,CATSDFQSEQFF,TGTGCCACCAGTGATTTCCAATCCGAGCAGTTCTTC
TRBV10-3,TRBJ2-7,few,TRBD1,CAITPGQGSYEQYF,TGTGCCATCACCCCGGGACAGGGCTCCTACGAGCAGTACTTC
TRBV20-1,TRBJ2-5,NA,NA,CSANKGTQETQYF,TGCAGTGCTAATAAGGGGACCCAAGAGACCCAGTACTTC
TRBV7-2,TRBJ2-4,NA,NA,CASSLGVFKNIQYF,TGTGCCAGCAGCTTAGGGGTATTCAAAAACATTCAGTACTTC
TRBV3-1,TRBJ1-2,NA,NA,CASSQDVAPQGDTF,TGTGCCAGCAGCCAAGACGTGGCCCCCCAAGGGGATACCTTC
TRBV5-1,TRBJ1-2,NA,NA,CASSLESVYGYTF,TGCGCCAGCAGCTTGGAGTCAGTTTATGGCTACACCTTC
TRBV7-3,TRBJ1-1,NA,NA,CASSFSQTMNTEAFF,TGTGCCAGCAGCTTCTCACAGACCATGAACACTGAAGCTTTCTTT
TRBV29-1,TRBJ2-3,few,TRBD1,CSVRQGRIDTQYF,TGCAGCGTAAGACAGGGGCGAATAGATACGCAGTATTTT
TRBV6-6,TRBJ2-7,NA,TRBD2,CASCGLAVAYEQYF,TGTGCCAGCTGCGGACTAGCGGTAGCCTACGAGCAGTACTTC
TRBV25-1,TRBJ1-5,once,NA,CASSSLGTDQPQHF,TGTGCCAGCAGTAGTCTGGGGACTGATCAGCCCCAGCATTTT
TRBV20-1,TRBJ2-3,many,TRBD2,CSARGGLAAVSDTQYF,TGCAGTGCTAGAGGTGGACTAGCGGCGGTCTCGGATACGCAGTATTTT
TRBV12-3/TRBV12-4,TRBJ1-2,few,TRBD1,CASSLARPGTGYGYTF,TGTGCCAGCAGTTTAGCGCGTCCGGGGACAGGCTATGGCTACACCTTC
TRBV25-1,TRBJ1-2,once,TRBD1,CASSGPSRQGGSYGYTF,TGTGCCAGCAGTGGACCCTCACGACAGGGGGGTTCTTATGGCTACACCTTC
TRBV19,TRBJ2-1,few,NA,CASSMDWNIRVTVSYNEQFF,TGTGCCAGTAGTATGGATTGGAACATTAGAGTCACGGTCTCCTACAATGAGCAGTTCTTC
TRBV18,TRBJ1-2,NA,NA,CASSALIQGNYGYTF,TGTGCCAGCTCAGCACTCATACAGGGAAACTATGGCTACACCTTC
TRBV6-5,TRBJ2-6,NA,NA,CASSLDGHPNNVLTF,TGTGCCAGCAGTTTGGACGGGCACCCCAACAACGTCCTGACTTTC
TRBV12-3/TRBV12-4,TRBJ2-5,NA,TRBD2,CASRTSGIETQYF,TGTGCCAGCAGGACTAGCGGGATTGAGACCCAGTACTTC
TRBV10-3,TRBJ1-3,NA,NA,CAISPGHFSGNTIYF,TGTGCCATCAGCCCGGGACATTTCTCTGGAAACACCATATATTTT
TRBV5-1,TRBJ2-7,few,NA,CASRRDSNYEQYF,TGCGCCAGCAGGCGGGACAGTAATTACGAGCAGTACTTC
TRBV29-1,TRBJ2-1,few,TRBD1,CSVQQGSNEQFF,TGCAGCGTACAACAGGGGAGCAATGAGCAGTTCTTC
TRBV6-5,TRBJ2-7,many,NA,CASSYSAGTSYEQYF,TGTGCCAGCAGTTACTCGGCCGGGACCTCCTACGAGCAGTACTTC
TRBV20-1,TRBJ2-7,NA,NA,CSARDWDTLASYEQYF,TGCAGTGCTAGAGATTGGGACACTCTTGCTAGCTACGAGCAGTACTTC
TRBV7-8,TRBJ2-3,NA,TRBD2,CASSSKHGRLRVSTDTQYF,TGTGCCAGCAGCTCGAAACACGGGAGGTTGCGCGTCAGCACAGATACGCAGTATTTT
TRBV7-9,TRBJ2-3,many,NA,CASSYTDTQYF,TGTGCCAGCAGCTACACAGATACGCAGTATTTT
TRBV12-3/TRBV12-4,TRBJ1-1,NA,NA,CASSSGYGLEAFF,TGTGCCAGCAGTTCCGGTTATGGGCTTGAAGCTTTCTTT
TRBV12-3/TRBV12-4,TRBJ2-5,NA,TRBD2,CASSLTSGRSGETQYF,TGTGCCAGCAGTCTGACTAGCGGGAGGTCCGGGGAGACCCAGTACTTC
TRBV10-3,TRBJ1-2,few,TRBD1,CAIRGTEANYGYTF,TGTGCCATCAGGGGGACAGAAGCTAACTATGGCTACACCTTC
TRBV12-3/TRBV12-4,TRBJ1-1,few,TRBD1,CASSFQSGGTEAFF,TGTGCCAGCAGTTTCCAATCAGGGGGCACTGAAGCTTTCTTT
TRBV5-8,TRBJ2-3,NA,NA,CASRISGVGGDTQYF,TGTGCCAGCCGCATATCCGGGGTCGGGGGCGATACGCAGTATTTT
TRBV29-1,TRBJ2-1,few,NA,CSVAGDPRDNEQFF,TGCAGCGTTGCTGGGGACCCTAGGGACAATGAGCAGTTCTTC
TRBV28,TRBJ2-3,NA,NA,CASTLAAGRTDTQYF,TGTGCCAGCACCTTAGCGGCAGGGCGTACAGATACGCAGTATTTT
TRBV7-3,TRBJ2-7,NA,TRBD2,CASSSLAGYEQYF,TGTGCCAGCAGCTCATTAGCGGGATACGAGCAGTACTTC
TRBV7-9,TRBJ1-2,NA,TRBD1,CASSPIPGQGDYGYTF,TGTGCCAGCAGCCCGATTCCGGGACAGGGGGACTATGGCTACACCTTC
TRBV24-1,TRBJ2-5,few,TRBD1,CATSDWDREETQYF,TGTGCCACCAGTGATTGGGACAGGGAAGAGACCCAGTACTTC
TRBV24-1,TRBJ2-1,few,NA,CATSDLLPGSQFF,TGTGCCACCAGTGATTTGCTTCCGGGATCACAGTTCTTC
TRBV5-1,TRBJ2-3,NA,TRBD1,CASSLRRTGLADTQYF,TGCGCCAGCAGCTTGCGCCGGACAGGACTGGCAGATACGCAGTATTTT
TRBV6-5,TRBJ1-6,NA,NA,CASNNGGDYNSPLHF,TGTGCCAGCAACAATGGTGGGGACTATAATTCACCCCTCCACTTT
TRBV4-1,TRBJ2-3,NA,TRBD1,CASSQGLDRGGTDTQYF,TGCGCCAGCAGCCAAGGACTAGACAGGGGTGGCACAGATACGCAGTATTTT
TRBV5-1,TRBJ2-2,NA,TRBD1,CASSSGTGGPNTGELFF,TGCGCCAGCAGCTCCGGGACAGGGGGCCCCAACACCGGGGAGCTGTTTTTT
TRBV5-1,TRBJ1-5,few,NA,CASSPGDGNSNQPQHF,TGCGCCAGCAGCCCCGGGGACGGAAATAGCAATCAGCCCCAGCATTTT
TRBV9,TRBJ2-3,many,NA,CASSVRDFHSSTDTQYF,TGTGCCAGCAGCGTAAGGGACTTCCACTCTAGCACAGATACGCAGTATTTT
TRBV6-5,TRBJ2-3,NA,NA,CASSYAHPDSHTDTQYF,TGTGCCAGCAGTTACGCCCACCCCGACTCCCACACAGATACGCAGTATTTT